This entry lists 11 T cell receptor beta chains sequenced from one sample in a study of human T cells and chemical hapten exposure. Stated time point: patch test 3, about 24 weeks after DPC sensitization. Treatment: therapeutic diphenylcyclopropenone sensitization with weekly scalp DPC. MiXCR, run by TCRdb on the RACE reads, gives a single entry per CDR3 protein. The data contain about 190,000 distinct CDR3 sequences, around 25% of them singletons. Sequencing was performed on whole blood, taken in connection with sensitization to the hapten diphenylcyclopropenone (DPC). The receptor source for this set is a woman aged 40 to 50 with alopecia areata. Some clones in this sample may be carry-over from other donors' samples.

This clonotype was observed at least ten times. The gene calls are TRBV18 and TRBJ2-7; 9 nucleotides match TRBD1. The CDR3 totals 14 residues. The V gene's germline CDR1 is KGHSH and CDR2 LQKENI. The J segment lost 0 bases and the V segment lost 3 bases, leaving 0 bases of the junction unmatched. The DNA of the CDR3 is TGTGCCAGCTCACCGACAGGGGGCTCCTACGAGCAGTACTTC. Its protein is CASSPTGGSYEQYF.

The rearrangement links TRBV4-3 to TRBJ2-3; D tentatively reads TRBD1 or TRBD2 (6 bases each). The germline V gene has CDR1 LGHNA and CDR2 YSLEER. V was pared by 0 bases and J by 4 bases, with 17 bases between. This CDR3 has 17 residues. In DNA, the CDR3 is TGCGCCAGCAGCCAAGATAACGGGGGCAGGGGTTCAGATACGCAGTATTTT. Translation: CASSQDNGGRGSDTQYF.

The chain links TRBV7-2 to TRBJ2-6; TRBD1 or TRBD2 may be the D gene (5 bases each). Germline V gene lookup returns CDR1 SGHTA and CDR2 FQGNSA. V gave up 6 bases and J gave up 2 bases, with 14 bases separating them. CDR3 length: 16 residues. The CDR3 DNA reads as TGTGCCAGCAGACCCGGGACCTCCCCTGGGGCCAACGTCCTGACTTTC. This codes for CASRPGTSPGANVLTF.

The chain joins TRBV29-1 to TRBJ2-7; TRBD1 matches 8 bases. J gave up 9 bases and V 6 bases, and 7 bases lay outside the gene matches. Per germline, CDR1 SQVTM and CDR2 ANQGSEA. The CDR3 totals 11 residues. The CDR3 here is CSVVQGAGQYF. In DNA, the CDR3 is TGCAGCGTCGTTCAGGGGGCCGGGCAGTACTTC.

A few counts support this clonotype. The chain links TRBV7-2 to TRBJ2-7; 7 bases align to TRBD2. This CDR3 is 14 amino acids long. Trimming removed 2 bases from V and 4 bases from J; junction bases left unmatched: 5. Germline assignment: CDR1 SGHTA and CDR2 FQGNSA. This chain's CDR3 is CASSLQAGKYEQYF. The CDR3 bases are TGTGCCAGCAGCTTACAAGCGGGGAAGTACGAGCAGTACTTC.

At least ten counts were recorded for this clonotype. The chain employs TRBV10-3 and TRBJ2-2, with D maybe TRBD2 (6 bases). This CDR3 comprises 13 residues. V was trimmed by 6 bases and J by 7 bases, leaving 12 bases between them. Germline CDR1 and CDR2: ENHRY and SYGVKD. Written as DNA, the CDR3 is TGTGCCATCAGAATGTTGGAGGGCGGGGAGCTGTTTTTT. It codes for CAIRMLEGGELFF.

This clonotype was seen a handful of times. The rearrangement links TRBV9 to TRBJ2-5; no definite D call. V lost 1 base to trimming and J lost 0 bases, with 10 bases between them. CDR3 length: 15 amino acids. The germline V gene encodes CDR1 SGDLS and CDR2 YYNGEE. In nucleotides, the CDR3 is TGTGCCAGCAGCGTAATGGGCAGCTACCAAGAGACCCAGTACTTC. Protein sequence: CASSVMGSYQETQYF.

In this sample, this clonotype turned up a few times. The chain employs TRBV20-1 and TRBJ2-7; D ambiguous. The CDR3 extends over 11 amino acids. Trimming shortened V by 6 bases and J by 6 bases, and 12 bases separated the two germline ends. In germline, CDR1 is DFQATT, CDR2 SNEGSKA (reference sequence). The DNA of the CDR3 is TGCAGTGCGGGAAGGCAGGTCGAGCAGTACTTC. Translated, it gives CSAGRQVEQYF.

This clonotype was detected a few times. The J gene is TRBJ2-3, the V gene TRBV11-2; TRBD2 aligns across 10 bases. J was trimmed by 5 bases and V by 8 bases; bases with no gene match: 7. Germline V gene sequence: CDR1 SGHAT, CDR2 FQNNGV. The CDR3 consists of 14 residues. The CDR3 DNA is TGTGCCAGCGGGCTAGCGGGAGCTTTAGATACGCAGTATTTT. It yields the protein CASGLAGALDTQYF.

This clonotype has just a few counts. This chain uses TRBV5-4 with TRBJ2-7; 8 bases are a match to TRBD2. Germline V gives CDR1 SGHNT, CDR2 YYREEE (reference sequence). V lost 3 bases to trimming and J lost 1 base; unmatched junction nucleotides: 6. The CDR3 totals 15 residues. The CDR3 is CASSWDTSGSYEQYF. CDR3 coding DNA: TGTGCCAGCAGCTGGGACACTAGCGGATCCTACGAGCAGTACTTC.

The genes are TRBV4-3 and TRBJ1-5, with D unresolved. V was trimmed by 0 bases and J by 0 bases, leaving 9 bases between them. CDR3 length equals 16 residues. CDR1 is LGHNA and CDR2 is YSLEER in the germline V gene. The CDR3 DNA reads as TGCGCCAGCAGCCAAGATCAAGGTTATAGCAATCAGCCCCAGCATTTT. Encoded protein: CASSQDQGYSNQPQHF.